This paragraph reports one T cell receptor (beta chain). The sample comes from a study of long-term antiretroviral therapy in people with HIV. Version v3.0 of the immunoSEQ assay was performed at survey level. Assay: immunoSEQ multiplex PCR; the TCRdb copy retains only in-frame clones and omits some. The table records about 32,000 clones, approximately 85% of them present only once. Trimming removed 3 bases from V and 3 bases from J, with 3 bases in between. Germline V gene lookup returns CDR1 SGHTA and CDR2 FQGNSA. The CDR3 loop spans 12 amino acids. This sequence joins TRBV7-2 and TRBJ2-1; D gene unclear. This clonotype was sampled from a man aged 18 to 35 with HIV. Sample: unsorted PBMCs, taken 3.3 years after starting antiretroviral therapy. CDR3 nucleotides: TGTGCCAGCAGCTTGAGCTACAATGAGCAGTTCTTC. It translates to CASSLSYNEQFF.